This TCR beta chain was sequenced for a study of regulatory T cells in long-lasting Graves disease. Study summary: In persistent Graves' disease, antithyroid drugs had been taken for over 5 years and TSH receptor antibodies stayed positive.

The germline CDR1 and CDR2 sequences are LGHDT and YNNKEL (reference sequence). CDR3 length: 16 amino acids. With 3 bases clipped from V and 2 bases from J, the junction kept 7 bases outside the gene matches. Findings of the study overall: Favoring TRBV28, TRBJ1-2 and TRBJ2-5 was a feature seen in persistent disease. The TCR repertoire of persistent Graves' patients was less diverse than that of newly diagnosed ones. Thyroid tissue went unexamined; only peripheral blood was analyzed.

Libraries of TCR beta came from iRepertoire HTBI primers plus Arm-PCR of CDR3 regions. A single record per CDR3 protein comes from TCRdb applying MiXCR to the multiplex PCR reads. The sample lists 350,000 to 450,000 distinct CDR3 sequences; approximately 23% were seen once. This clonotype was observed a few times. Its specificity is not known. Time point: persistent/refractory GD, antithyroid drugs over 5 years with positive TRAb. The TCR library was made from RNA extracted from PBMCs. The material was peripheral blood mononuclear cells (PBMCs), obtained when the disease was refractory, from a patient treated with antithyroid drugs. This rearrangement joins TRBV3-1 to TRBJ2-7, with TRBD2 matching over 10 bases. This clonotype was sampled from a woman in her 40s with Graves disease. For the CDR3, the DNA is TGTGCCAGCAGCCAGGCGGGACTAGCGACGACCTACGAGCAGTACTTC. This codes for CASSQAGLATTYEQYF.